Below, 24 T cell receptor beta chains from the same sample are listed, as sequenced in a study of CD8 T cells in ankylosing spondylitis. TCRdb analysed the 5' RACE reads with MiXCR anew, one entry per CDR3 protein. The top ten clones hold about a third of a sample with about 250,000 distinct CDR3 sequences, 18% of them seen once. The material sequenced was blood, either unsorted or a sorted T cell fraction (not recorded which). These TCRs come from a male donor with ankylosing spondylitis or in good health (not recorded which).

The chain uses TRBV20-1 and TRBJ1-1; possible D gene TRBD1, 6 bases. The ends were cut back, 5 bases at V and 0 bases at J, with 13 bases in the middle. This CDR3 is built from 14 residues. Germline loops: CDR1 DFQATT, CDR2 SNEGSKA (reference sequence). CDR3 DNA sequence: TGCAGTGCTCAAGCCAGGGGCATGAACACTGAAGCTTTCTTT. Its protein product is CSAQARGMNTEAFF.

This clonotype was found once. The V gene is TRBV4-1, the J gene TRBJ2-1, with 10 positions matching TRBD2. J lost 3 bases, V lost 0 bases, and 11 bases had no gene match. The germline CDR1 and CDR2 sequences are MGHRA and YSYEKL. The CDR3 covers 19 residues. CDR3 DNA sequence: TGCGCCAGCAGCCAAGATCGGCTAGCGGGAGAGCCTGGCTACAATGAGCAGTTCTTC. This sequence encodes CASSQDRLAGEPGYNEQFF.

The CDR3 bases are TGTGCCAGTAGAACTAGCGGTACCAGGGAGCTGTTTTTT. Protein sequence: CASRTSGTRELFF. This chain uses TRBV19 with TRBJ2-2; the match to TRBD2 covers 8 bases. V lost 6 bases and J lost 9; bases outside the gene matches: 6. Per germline, CDR1 LNHDA and CDR2 SQIVND (reference sequence). The CDR3 covers 13 residues.

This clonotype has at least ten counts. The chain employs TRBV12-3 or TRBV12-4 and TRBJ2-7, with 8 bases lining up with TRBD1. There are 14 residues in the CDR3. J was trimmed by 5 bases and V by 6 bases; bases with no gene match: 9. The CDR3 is CASRARDRSDEQYF. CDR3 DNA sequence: TGTGCCAGCAGGGCCCGGGACAGGAGTGACGAGCAGTACTTC.

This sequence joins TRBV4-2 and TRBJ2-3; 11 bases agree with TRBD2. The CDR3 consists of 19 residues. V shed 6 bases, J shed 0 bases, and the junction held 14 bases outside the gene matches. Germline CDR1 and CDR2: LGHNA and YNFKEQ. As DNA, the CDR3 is TGTGCCAGCAGTTCCCGACTAGCGGGAACCATAACTAGCACAGATACGCAGTATTTT. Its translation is CASSSRLAGTITSTDTQYF.

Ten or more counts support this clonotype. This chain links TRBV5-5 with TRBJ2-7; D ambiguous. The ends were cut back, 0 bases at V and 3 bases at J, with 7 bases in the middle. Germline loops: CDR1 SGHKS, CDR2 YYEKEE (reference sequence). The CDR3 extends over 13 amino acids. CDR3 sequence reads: CASSLEEFYEQYF. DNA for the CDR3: TGTGCCAGCAGCTTGGAAGAATTCTACGAGCAGTACTTC.

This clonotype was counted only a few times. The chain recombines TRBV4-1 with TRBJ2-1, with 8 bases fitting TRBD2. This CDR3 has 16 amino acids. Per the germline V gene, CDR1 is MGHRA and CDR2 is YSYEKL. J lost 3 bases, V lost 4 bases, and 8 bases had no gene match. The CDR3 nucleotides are TGCGCCAGCAGCCGGACGTCAGCGGGAGACTACAATGAGCAGTTCTTC. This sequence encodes CASSRTSAGDYNEQFF.

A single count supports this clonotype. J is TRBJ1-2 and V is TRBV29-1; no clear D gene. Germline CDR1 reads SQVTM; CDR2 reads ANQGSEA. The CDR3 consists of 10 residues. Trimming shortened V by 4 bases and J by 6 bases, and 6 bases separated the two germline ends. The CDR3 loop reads CSVVGDGYTF. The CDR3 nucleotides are TGCAGCGTTGTCGGAGATGGCTACACCTTC.

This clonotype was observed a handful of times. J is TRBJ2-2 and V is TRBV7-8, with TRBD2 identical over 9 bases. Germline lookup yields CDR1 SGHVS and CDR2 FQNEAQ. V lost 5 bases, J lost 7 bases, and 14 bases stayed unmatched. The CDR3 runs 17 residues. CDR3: CASSVGPGLAVVGELFF. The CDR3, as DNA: TGTGCCAGCAGCGTAGGACCGGGACTAGCAGTGGTCGGGGAGCTGTTTTTT. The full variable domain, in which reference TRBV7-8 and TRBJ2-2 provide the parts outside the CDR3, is GAGVSQSPRYKVAKRGQDVALRCDPISGHVSLFWYQQALGQGPEFLTYFQNEAQLDKSGLPSDRFFAERPEGSVSTLKIQRTQQEDSAVYLCASSVGPGLAVVGELFFGEGSRLTVL.

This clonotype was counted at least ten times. CDR3 region: CASSGRDRGIRETQYF. CDR3 nucleotide sequence: TGTGCCAGCAGTGGCCGGGACAGGGGCATAAGAGAGACCCAGTACTTC. The J gene is TRBJ2-5, the V gene TRBV12-3 or TRBV12-4; 10 bases are a match to TRBD1. Trimming took 5 bases from V and 4 from J; bases not matched to a gene: 10. The CDR3 extends over 16 amino acids.

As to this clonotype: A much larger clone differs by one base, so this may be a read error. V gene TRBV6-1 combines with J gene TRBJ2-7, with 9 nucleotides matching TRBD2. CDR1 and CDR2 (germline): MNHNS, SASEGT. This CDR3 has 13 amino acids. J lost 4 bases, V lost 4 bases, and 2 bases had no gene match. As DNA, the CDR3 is TGTGCCAGCAGTGGGGGACTAGCTTACGAGCAGTACTTC. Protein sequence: CASSGGLAYEQYF.

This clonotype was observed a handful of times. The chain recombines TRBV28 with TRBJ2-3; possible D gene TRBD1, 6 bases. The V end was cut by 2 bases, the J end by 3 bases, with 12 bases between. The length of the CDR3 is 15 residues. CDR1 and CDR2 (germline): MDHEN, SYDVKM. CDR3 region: CASSLSLGGTDTQYF. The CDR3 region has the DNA TGTGCCAGCAGTTTAAGCCTAGGGGGTACAGATACGCAGTATTTT.

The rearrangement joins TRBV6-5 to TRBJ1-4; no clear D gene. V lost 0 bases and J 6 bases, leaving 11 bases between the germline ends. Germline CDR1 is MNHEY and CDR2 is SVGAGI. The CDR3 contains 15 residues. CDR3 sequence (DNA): TGTGCCAGCAGTTACTCGGGGTATAAGGATGAAAAACTGTTTTTT. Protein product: CASSYSGYKDEKLFF.

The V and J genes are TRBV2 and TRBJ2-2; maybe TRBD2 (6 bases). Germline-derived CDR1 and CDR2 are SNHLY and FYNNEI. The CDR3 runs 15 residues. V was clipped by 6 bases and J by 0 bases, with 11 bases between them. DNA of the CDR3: TGTGCCAGCAGGGCGGGAAGATCGAACACCGGGGAGCTGTTTTTT. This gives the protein CASRAGRSNTGELFF.

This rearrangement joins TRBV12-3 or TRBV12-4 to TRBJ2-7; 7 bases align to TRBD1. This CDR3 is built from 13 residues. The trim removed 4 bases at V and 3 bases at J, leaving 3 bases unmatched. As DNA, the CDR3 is TGTGCCAGCAGTTGGGACAGCCTCTACGAGCAGTACTTC. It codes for CASSWDSLYEQYF.

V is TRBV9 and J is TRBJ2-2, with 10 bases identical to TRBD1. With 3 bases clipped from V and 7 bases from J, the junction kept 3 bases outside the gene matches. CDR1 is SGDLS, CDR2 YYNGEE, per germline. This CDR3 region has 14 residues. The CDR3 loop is CASSAGTGVGELFF. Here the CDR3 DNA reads TGTGCCAGCAGCGCCGGGACAGGGGTCGGGGAGCTGTTTTTT.

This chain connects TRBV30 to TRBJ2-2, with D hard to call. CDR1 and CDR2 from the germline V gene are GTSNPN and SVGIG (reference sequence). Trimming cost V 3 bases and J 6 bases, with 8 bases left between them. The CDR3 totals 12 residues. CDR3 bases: TGTGCCTGGAGCGTGTCAGCCGGGGAGCTGTTTTTT. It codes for CAWSVSAGELFF.

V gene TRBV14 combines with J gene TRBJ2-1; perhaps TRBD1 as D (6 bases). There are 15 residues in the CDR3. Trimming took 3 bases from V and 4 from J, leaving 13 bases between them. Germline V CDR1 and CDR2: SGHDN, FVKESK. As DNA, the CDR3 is TGTGCCAGCAGCCACGGGACACGGTATTACAATGAGCAGTTCTTC. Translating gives CASSHGTRYYNEQFF. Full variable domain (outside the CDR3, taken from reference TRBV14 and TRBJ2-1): EAGVTQFPSHSVIEKGQTVTLRCDPISGHDNLYWYRRVMGKEIKFLLHFVKESKQDESGMPNNRFLAERTGGTYSTLKVQPAELEDSGVYFCASSHGTRYYNEQFFGPGTRLTVL.

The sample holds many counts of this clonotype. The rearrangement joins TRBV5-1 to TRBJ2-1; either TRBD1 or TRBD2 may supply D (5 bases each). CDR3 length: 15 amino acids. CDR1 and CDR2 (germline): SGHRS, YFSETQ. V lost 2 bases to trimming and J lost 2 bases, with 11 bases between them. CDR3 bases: TGCGCCAGCAGCTTCGGCCAGGGAGCCTACAATGAGCAGTTCTTC. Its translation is CASSFGQGAYNEQFF.

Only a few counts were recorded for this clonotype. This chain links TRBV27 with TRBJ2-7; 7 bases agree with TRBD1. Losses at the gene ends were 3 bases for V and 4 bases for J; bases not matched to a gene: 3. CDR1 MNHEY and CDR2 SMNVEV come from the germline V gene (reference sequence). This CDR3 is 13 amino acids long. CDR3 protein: CASSFSGQYEQYF. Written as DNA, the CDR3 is TGTGCCAGCAGTTTTTCGGGACAGTACGAGCAGTACTTC.

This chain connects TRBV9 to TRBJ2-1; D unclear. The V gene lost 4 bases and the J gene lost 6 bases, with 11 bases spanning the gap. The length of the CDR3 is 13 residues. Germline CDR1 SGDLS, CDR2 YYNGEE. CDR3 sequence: CASSSSLGNEQFF. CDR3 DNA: TGTGCCAGCAGCTCTAGTTTAGGCAATGAGCAGTTCTTC.

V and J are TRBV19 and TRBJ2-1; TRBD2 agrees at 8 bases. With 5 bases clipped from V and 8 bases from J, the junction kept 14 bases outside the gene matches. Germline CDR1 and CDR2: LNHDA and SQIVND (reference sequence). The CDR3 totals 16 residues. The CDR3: CASSEDGTRGFYEQFF. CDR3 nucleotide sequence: TGTGCCAGTAGTGAGGACGGGACTAGGGGTTTCTATGAGCAGTTCTTC.

The chain's CDR3 is CASSLVTSGRYNEQFF. The CDR3 DNA follows: TGTGCCAGCAGCTTGGTGACTAGCGGGCGCTACAATGAGCAGTTCTTC. The chain uses TRBV7-9 and TRBJ2-1; 10 nucleotides match TRBD2. CDR3 length equals 16 residues. The V gene's germline CDR1 is SEHNR and CDR2 FQNEAQ (reference sequence). The V gene end was trimmed by 3 bases and the J gene end by 3 bases; junction bases not matched to a gene: 5.

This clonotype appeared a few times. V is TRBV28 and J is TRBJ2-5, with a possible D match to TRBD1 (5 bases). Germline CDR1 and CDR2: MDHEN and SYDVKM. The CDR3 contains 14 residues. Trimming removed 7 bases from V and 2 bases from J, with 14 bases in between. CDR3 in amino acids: CASTILGQQETQYF. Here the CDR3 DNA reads TGTGCCAGCACCATTCTGGGGCAACAAGAGACCCAGTACTTC.